This TCR beta chain is from a study of cytomegalovirus exposure and HLA in healthy donors. Concerning this clone: The antigen is unknown.

General study points: TCR beta V segments were, for the most part, productive about 87% or about 30% of the time in an earlier analysis. Most likely, a cluster of highly shared sequence variants arose as a sequencing artifact.

V was trimmed by 5 bases and J by 4 bases, leaving 6 bases between them. The germline V gene has CDR1 SNHLY and CDR2 FYNNEI. This CDR3 spans 11 amino acids. PCR primers comprised 60 Vbeta and 13 Jbeta primers. The assay was immunoSEQ multiplex PCR, and TCRdb's table has in-frame clones only and misses some. This sample has some 170,000 clones; 81% occur once, and the top ten carry approximately 5%. The source is a woman younger than 35 in good health and CMV-seropositive. V is TRBV2 and J is TRBJ2-7; D call uncertain. The sample comprised PBMCs. The CDR3 sequence is CASSNGYEQYF. The CDR3 DNA is TGTGCCAGCAGTAACGGTTACGAGCAGTACTTC.